The T cell receptor beta chain described here comes from a study of identical twins. Germline lookup yields CDR1 SGDLS and CDR2 YYNGEE. This CDR3 comprises 14 residues. Trimming took 3 bases from V and 9 from J; bases not matched to a gene: 10. In TCRdb, the 5' RACE reads were re-called with MiXCR into one record per CDR3 protein. This sample has around 670,000 distinct CDR3 sequences; 6% to 6.5% occur once, and the top ten carry around 1.9%. Whole-study results and caveats: Clonotypes of the beta chain that were abundant in cord blood carried fewer insertions (memory repertoires showed none). Monozygotic twins shared more out-of-frame TCR alpha than recombination models predicted.

Ten or more counts support this clonotype. Its antigen is unidentified. The gene calls are TRBV9 and TRBJ2-5; 8 bases are shared with TRBD1. The source material was naive T cells sorted from blood. The sequence came from a man aged 18 to 30 in good health. CDR3 nucleotide sequence: TGTGCCAGCAGCGCTAGTACAGGGGGTGGGGCCCAGTACTTC. Translation gives CASSASTGGGAQYF.